This T cell receptor beta chain was captured by sequencing in a study of blood T cell repertoires in COVID-19. Across the study: From the United States, Italy and Spain came samples of acute and convalescent COVID-19. The analysed material was cDNA or gDNA that came from T cells, B-cell-depleted T cells, or PBMCs.

Authors' data handling: Quantification of nucleated cells was approximated via reference gene primer amplification. Libraries were prepared by immunoSEQ multiplex PCR; TCRdb keeps only in-frame clonotypes and omits some of them. V, J and clone size were drawn from that table, and D and trimming were deduced from the DNA. The sample includes 200,000 to 300,000 clones, roughly 88% of them seen just once. Germline V gene data show CDR1 as SGHNT and CDR2 as YYREEE (reference sequence). After removal of 0 bases from V and 4 bases from J, the junction contained 7 bases not matched to a gene. The CDR3 is 15 amino acids. This clone turned up a few times.

This receptor was obtained from a man in his forties who had recovered from COVID-19. V gene TRBV5-4 combines with J gene TRBJ2-7; 7 positions agree with TRBD2. Specimen: peripheral blood. Written as DNA, the CDR3 is TGTGCCAGCAGCTTGGCTAGCGGAGGGGTTTACGAGCAGTACTTC. Amino acid sequence: CASSLASGGVYEQYF.